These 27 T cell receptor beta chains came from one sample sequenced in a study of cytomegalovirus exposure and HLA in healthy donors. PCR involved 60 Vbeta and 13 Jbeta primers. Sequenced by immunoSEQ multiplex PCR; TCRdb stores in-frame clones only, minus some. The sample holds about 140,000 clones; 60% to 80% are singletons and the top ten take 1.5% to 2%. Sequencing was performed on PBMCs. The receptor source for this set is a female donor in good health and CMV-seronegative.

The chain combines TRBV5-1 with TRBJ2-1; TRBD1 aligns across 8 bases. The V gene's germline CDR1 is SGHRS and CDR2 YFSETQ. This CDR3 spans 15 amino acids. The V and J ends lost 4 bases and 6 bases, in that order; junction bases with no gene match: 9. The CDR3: CASSISTGVVNEQFF. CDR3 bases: TGCGCCAGCAGCATCTCGACAGGGGTGGTCAATGAGCAGTTCTTC.

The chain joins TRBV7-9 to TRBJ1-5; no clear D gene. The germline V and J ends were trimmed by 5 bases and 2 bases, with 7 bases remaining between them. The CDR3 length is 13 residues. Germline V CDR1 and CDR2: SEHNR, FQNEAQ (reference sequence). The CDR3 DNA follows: TGTGCCAGCAGCCCAGTCGGCAATCAGCCCCAGCATTTT. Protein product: CASSPVGNQPQHF.

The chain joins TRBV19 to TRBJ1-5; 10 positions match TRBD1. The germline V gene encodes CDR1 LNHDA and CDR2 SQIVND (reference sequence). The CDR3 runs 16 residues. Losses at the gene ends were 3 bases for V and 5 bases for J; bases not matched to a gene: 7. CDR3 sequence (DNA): TGTGCCAGTAGTATGGGGACAGGGGCCCTCCATCAGCCCCAGCATTTT. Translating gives CASSMGTGALHQPQHF.

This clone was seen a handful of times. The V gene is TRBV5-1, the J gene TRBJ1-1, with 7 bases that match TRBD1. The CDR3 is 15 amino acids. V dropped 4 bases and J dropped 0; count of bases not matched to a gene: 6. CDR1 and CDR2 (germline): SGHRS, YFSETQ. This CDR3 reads CASSVRQGLNTEAFF. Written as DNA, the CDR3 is TGCGCCAGCAGCGTGAGACAGGGACTGAACACTGAAGCTTTCTTT.

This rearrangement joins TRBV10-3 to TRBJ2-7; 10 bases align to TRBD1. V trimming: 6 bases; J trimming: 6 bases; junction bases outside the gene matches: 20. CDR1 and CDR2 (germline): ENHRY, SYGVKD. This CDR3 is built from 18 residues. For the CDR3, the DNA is TGTGCCATCAGCCCCGGGACAGGGGCGGGAAGCGCTCTCTCCGAGCAGTACTTC. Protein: CAISPGTGAGSALSEQYF.

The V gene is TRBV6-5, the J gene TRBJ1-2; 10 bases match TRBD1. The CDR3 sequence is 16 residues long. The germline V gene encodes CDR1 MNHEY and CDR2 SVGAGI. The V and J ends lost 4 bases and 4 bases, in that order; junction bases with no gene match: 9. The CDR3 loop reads CASSSPGQGTGYGYTF. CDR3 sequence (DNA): TGTGCCAGCAGTTCCCCGGGACAGGGGACCGGCTATGGCTACACCTTC.

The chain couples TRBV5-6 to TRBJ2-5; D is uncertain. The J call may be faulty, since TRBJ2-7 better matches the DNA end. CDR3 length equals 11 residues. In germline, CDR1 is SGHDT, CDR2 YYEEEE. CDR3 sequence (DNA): TGTGCCAGCAGCTTCTCCTACGAGCAGTACTTC. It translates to CASSFSYEQYF.

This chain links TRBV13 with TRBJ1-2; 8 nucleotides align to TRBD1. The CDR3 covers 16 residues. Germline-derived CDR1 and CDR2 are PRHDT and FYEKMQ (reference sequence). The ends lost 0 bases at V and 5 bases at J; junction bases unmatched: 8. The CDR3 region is CASSLGRTGRDYGYTF. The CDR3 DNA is TGTGCCAGCAGCTTAGGAAGGACAGGGCGGGATTATGGCTACACCTTC.

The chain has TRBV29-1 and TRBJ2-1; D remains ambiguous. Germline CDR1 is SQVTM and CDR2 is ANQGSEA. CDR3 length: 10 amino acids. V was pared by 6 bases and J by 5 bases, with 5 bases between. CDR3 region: CSVYNNEQFF. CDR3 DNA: TGCAGCGTCTATAACAATGAGCAGTTCTTC.

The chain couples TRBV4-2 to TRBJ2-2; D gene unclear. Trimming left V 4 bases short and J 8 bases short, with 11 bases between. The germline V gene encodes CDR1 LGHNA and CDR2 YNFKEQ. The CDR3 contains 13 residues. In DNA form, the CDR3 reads TGTGCCAGCAGCCCTGCAGTGTATGGGGAGCTGTTTTTT. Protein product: CASSPAVYGELFF.

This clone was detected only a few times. CDR3 bases: TGTGCCAGCAGTTACCCTCCAGCTGAAGCTTTCTTT. It is translated as CASSYPPAEAFF. The chain uses TRBV6-6 and TRBJ1-1; D remains unclear. The CDR3 has 12 amino acids. Trimming took 2 bases from V and 6 from J, leaving 7 bases between them. Germline CDR1 and CDR2: MNHNY and SVGAGI (reference sequence).

Here the CDR3 DNA reads TGTGCCAGCAGTGGGCTCAGGGGAGACTACGAGCAGTACTTC. Its translation: CASSGLRGDYEQYF. The V gene is TRBV2, the J gene TRBJ2-7, with D possibly matching TRBD1 (6 bases). The CDR3 covers 14 residues. From germline, CDR1 is SNHLY and CDR2 FYNNEI. With 4 bases removed from V and 3 bases from J, the gap between germline ends came to 13 bases. Variable domain in full (rest from reference TRBV2 and TRBJ2-7): EPEVTQTPSHQVTQMGQEVILRCVPISNHLYFYWYRQILGQKVEFLVSFYNNEISEKSEIFDDQFSVERPDGSNFTLKIRSTKLEDSAMYFCASSGLRGDYEQYFGPGTRLTVT.

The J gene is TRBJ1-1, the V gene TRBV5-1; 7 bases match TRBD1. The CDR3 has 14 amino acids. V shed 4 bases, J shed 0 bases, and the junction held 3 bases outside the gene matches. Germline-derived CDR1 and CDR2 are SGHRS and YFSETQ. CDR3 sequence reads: CASSADRMNTEAFF. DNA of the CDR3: TGCGCCAGCAGCGCGGACAGGATGAACACTGAAGCTTTCTTT. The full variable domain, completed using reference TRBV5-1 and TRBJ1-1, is KAGVTQTPRYLIKTRGQQVTLSCSPISGHRSVSWYQQTPGQGLQFLFEYFSETQRNKGNFPGRFSGRQFSNSRSEMNVSTLELGDSALYLCASSADRMNTEAFFGQGTRLTVV.

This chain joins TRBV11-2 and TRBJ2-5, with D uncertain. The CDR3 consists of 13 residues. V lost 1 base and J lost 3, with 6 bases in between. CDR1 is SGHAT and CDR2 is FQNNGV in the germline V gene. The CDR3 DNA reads TGTGCCAGCAGCTTAGCCCCGGAAGAGACCCAGTACTTC. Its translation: CASSLAPEETQYF.

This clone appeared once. The CDR3, as DNA: TGTGCCAGCAGTTTGGGACAGGGGAGCCATAGCAATCAGCCCCAGCATTTT. Translating it yields CASSLGQGSHSNQPQHF. The genes are TRBV28 and TRBJ1-5; 10 nucleotides align to TRBD1. The ends lost 3 bases at V and 0 bases at J; junction bases unmatched: 5. Germline CDR1 reads MDHEN; CDR2 reads SYDVKM. There are 17 residues in the CDR3.

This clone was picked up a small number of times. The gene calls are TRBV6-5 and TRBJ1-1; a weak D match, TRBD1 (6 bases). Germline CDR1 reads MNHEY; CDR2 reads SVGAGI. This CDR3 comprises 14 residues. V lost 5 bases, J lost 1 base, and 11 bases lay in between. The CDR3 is CASSRTGRNTEAFF. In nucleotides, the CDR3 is TGTGCCAGCAGTCGAACAGGGAGGAACACTGAAGCTTTCTTT.

CDR3 DNA sequence: TGTGCCAGCTCACCCGGGAGGGCCGGCACCGGGGAGCTGTTTTTT. This encodes CASSPGRAGTGELFF. The rearrangement links TRBV18 to TRBJ2-2, with 8 bases fitting TRBD2. The CDR3 contains 15 residues. Germline lookup yields CDR1 KGHSH and CDR2 LQKENI. The V and J ends lost 3 bases and 4 bases, in that order; junction bases with no gene match: 4. Based on the CDR3 plus reference TRBV18 and TRBJ2-2, the full variable domain is NAGVMQNPRHLVRRRGQEARLRCSPMKGHSHVYWYRQLPEEGLKFMVYLQKENIIDESGMPKERFSAEFPKEGPSILRIQQVVRGDSAAYFCASSPGRAGTGELFFGEGSRLTVL.

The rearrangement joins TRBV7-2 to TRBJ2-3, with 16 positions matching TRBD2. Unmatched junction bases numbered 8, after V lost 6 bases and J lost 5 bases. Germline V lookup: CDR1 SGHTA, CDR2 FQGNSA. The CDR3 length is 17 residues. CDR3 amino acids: CASSLGLAGGPVDTQYF. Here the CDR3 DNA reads TGTGCCAGCAGTTTGGGACTAGCGGGGGGGCCGGTAGATACGCAGTATTTT.

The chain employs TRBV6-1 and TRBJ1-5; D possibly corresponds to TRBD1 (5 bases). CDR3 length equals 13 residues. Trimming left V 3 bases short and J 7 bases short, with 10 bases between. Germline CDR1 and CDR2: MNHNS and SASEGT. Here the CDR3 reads CASSELGVQPQHF. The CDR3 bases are TGTGCCAGCAGTGAGTTAGGGGTACAGCCCCAGCATTTT.

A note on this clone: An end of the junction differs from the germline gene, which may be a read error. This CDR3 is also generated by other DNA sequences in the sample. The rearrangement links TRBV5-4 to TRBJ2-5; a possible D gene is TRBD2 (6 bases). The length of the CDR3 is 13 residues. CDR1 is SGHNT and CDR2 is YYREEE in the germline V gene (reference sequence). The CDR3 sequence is CASSPWTGETQYF. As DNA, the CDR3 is TGTGCCAGCAGCCCGTGGACGGGGGAGACCCAATACTTC. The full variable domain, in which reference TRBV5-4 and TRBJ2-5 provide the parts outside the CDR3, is ETGVTQSPTHLIKTRGQQVTLRCSSQSGHNTVSWYQQALGQGPQFIFQYYREEENGRGNFPPRFSGLQFPNYSSELNVNALELDDSALYLCASSPWTGETQYFGPGTRLLVL.

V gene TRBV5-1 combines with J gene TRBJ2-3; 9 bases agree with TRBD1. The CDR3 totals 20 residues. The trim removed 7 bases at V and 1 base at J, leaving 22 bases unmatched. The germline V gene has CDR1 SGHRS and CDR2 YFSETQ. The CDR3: CASGKGGTGFMRSRTDTQYF. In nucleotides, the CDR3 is TGCGCCAGCGGGAAAGGTGGGACAGGGTTTATGAGATCACGCACAGATACGCAGTATTTT.

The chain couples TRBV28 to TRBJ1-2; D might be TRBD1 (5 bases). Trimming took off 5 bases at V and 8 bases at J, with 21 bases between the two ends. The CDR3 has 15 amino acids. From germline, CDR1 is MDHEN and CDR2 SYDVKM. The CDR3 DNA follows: TGTGCCAGCAGTCTCGTGTACCAACCGGGGGACGGCTACACCTTC. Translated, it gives CASSLVYQPGDGYTF.

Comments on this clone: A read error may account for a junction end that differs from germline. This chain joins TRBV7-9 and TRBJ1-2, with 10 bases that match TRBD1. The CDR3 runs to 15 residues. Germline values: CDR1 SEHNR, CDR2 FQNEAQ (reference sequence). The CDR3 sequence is CASSKGGQGPYGYPF. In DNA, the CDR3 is TGTGCCAGCAGCAAAGGGGGACAGGGGCCCTATGGCTACCCCTTC. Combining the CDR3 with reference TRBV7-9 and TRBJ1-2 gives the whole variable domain DTGVSQNPRHKITKRGQNVTFRCDPISEHNRLYWYRQTLGQGPEFLTYFQNEAQLEKSRLLSDRFSAERPKGSFSTLEIQRTEQGDSAMYLCASSKGGQGPYGYPFGSGTRLTVV.

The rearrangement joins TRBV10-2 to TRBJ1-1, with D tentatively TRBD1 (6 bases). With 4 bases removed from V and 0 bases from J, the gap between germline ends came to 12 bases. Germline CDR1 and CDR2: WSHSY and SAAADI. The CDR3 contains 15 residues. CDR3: CASSAGVGMNTEAFF. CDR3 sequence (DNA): TGCGCCAGCAGTGCAGGGGTTGGGATGAACACTGAAGCTTTCTTT.

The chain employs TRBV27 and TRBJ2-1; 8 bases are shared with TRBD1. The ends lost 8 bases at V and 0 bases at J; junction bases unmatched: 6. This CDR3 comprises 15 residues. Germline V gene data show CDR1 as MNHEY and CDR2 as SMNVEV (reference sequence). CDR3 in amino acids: CASGHRGSSYNEQFF. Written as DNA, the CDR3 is TGTGCCAGCGGACACAGGGGGAGCTCCTACAATGAGCAGTTCTTC.

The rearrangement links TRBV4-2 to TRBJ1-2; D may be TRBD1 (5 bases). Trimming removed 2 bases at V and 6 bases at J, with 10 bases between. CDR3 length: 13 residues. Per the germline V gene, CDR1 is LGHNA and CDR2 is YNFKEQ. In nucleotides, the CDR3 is TGTGCCAGCAGCCAACTGGGGGGGGATGGCTACACCTTC. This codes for CASSQLGGDGYTF.

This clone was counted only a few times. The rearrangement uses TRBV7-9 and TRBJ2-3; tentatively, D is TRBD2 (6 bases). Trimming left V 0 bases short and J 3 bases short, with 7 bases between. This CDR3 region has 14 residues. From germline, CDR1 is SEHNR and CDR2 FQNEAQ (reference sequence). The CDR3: CASSLALATDTQYF. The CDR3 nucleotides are TGTGCCAGCAGCTTAGCACTAGCTACAGATACGCAGTATTTT.